This T cell receptor beta chain was captured in a study of T cells expressing NK-cell markers. Study-wide results and limits: Four of the donors also had these clonotypes leading their CD3+CD56-NKG2C+ fraction.

With the 5' RACE reads reprocessed, TCRdb shows one record per CDR3 protein and no DNA. Found here are 7,500 to 8,000 distinct CDR3 sequences; the top ten clones hold more than 9%. In the case of this clonotype: Its antigen is still unknown.

Germline V CDR1 and CDR2: SGHTA, FQGTGA. The CDR3 loop spans 15 amino acids. The source of this sequence is a man aged 18-30 years in good health. Sequenced sample: blood T cells: a sorted CD56 or NKG2C T cell subset, CD4+ or CD8+ T cells, or bulk PBMC T cells (not recorded which). The chain is built from TRBV7-3 and TRBJ2-1; TCRdb's D call, TRBD2, is unchecked because there is no DNA. The CDR3 here is CASSLSDGRVDEQFF.